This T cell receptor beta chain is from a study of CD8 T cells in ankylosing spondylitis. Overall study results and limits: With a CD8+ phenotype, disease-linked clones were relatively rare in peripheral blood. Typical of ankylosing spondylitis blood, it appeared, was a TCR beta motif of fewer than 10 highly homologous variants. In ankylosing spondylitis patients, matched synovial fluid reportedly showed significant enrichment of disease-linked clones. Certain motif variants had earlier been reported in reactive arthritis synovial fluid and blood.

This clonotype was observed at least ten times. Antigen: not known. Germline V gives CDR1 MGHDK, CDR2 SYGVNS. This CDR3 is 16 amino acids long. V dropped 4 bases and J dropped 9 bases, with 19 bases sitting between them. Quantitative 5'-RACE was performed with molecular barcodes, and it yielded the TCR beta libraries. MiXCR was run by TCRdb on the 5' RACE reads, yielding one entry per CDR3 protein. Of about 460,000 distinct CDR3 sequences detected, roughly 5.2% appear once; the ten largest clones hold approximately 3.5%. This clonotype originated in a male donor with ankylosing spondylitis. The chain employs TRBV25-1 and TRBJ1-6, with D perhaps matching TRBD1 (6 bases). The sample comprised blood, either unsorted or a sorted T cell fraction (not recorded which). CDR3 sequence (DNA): TGTGCCAGCAGTGGACAGGATTTGGGGTTTCCTTCACCCCTCCACTTT. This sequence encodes CASSGQDLGFPSPLHF.